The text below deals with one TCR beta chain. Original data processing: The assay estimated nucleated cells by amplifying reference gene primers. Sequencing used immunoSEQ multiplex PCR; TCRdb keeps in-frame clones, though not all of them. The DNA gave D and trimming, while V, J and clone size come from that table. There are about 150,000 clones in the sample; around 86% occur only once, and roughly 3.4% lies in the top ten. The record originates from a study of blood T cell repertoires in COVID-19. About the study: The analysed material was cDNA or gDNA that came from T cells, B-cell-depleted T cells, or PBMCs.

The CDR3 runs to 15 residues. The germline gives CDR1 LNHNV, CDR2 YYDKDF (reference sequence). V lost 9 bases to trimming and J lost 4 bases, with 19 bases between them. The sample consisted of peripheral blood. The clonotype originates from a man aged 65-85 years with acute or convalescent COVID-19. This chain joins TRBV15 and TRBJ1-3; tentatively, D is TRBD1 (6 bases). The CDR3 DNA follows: TGTGCCACTGGCAGGGGTATTTCTACAGGAAACACCATATATTTT. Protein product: CATGRGISTGNTIYF.